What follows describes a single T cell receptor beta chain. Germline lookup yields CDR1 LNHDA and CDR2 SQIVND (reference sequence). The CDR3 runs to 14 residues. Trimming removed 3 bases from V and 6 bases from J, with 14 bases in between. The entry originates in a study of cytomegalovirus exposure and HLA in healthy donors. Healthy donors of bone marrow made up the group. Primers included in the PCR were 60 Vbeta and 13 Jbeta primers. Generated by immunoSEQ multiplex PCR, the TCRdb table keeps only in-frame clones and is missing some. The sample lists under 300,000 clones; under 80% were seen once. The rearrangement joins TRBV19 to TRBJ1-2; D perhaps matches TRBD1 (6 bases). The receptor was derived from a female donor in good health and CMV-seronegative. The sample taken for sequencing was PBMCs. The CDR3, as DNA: TGTGCCAGTAGTATCGGGGGGGCAGGAGATGGCTACACCTTC. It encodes CASSIGGAGDGYTF.